Shown below are 14 T cell receptor beta chains from a single sample sequenced in a study of blood T cell repertoires in COVID-19. Sequencing used immunoSEQ multiplex PCR; TCRdb keeps in-frame clones, though not all of them. The sample contains about 74,000 clones, 90% of which appear only once. The sample comprised peripheral blood. The receptors were gathered from a woman aged 50 to 60 in a cohort sampled during active COVID-19.

V and J are TRBV28 and TRBJ2-7, with TRBD2 matching over 9 bases. Germline V lookup: CDR1 MDHEN, CDR2 SYDVKM. The CDR3 is 15 residues long. J lost 4 bases, V lost 6 bases, and 10 bases had no gene match. CDR3 loop: CASRSLAGRRYEQYF. The CDR3 DNA sequence: TGTGCCAGCAGATCACTAGCGGGTAGACGGTACGAGCAGTACTTC.

The genes are TRBV19 and TRBJ2-1; 10 positions agree with TRBD2. Germline lookup yields CDR1 LNHDA and CDR2 SQIVND (reference sequence). The CDR3 has 16 residues. V dropped 1 base and J dropped 9; count of bases not matched to a gene: 9. The CDR3 DNA is TGTGCCAGTAGTATAGGCCCCCTAGCGGGAGCGGGTGAGCAGTTCTTC. This codes for CASSIGPLAGAGEQFF.

The V and J genes are TRBV7-6 and TRBJ2-2; TRBD1 matches 8 bases. The V segment lost 5 bases and the J segment 1 base; nucleotides outside the gene matches: 3. The germline CDR1 and CDR2 sequences are SGHVS and FNYEAQ. The CDR3 spans 15 residues. The CDR3 loop reads CASSTGTGNTGELFF. CDR3 in DNA: TGTGCCAGCAGCACGGGGACAGGGAACACCGGGGAGCTGTTTTTT.

This clone was picked up one time. This chain joins TRBV10-3 and TRBJ2-1, with 12 bases fitting TRBD1. Germline V lookup: CDR1 ENHRY, CDR2 SYGVKD. The CDR3 totals 17 residues. Trimming cost V 6 bases and J 7 bases; bases outside gene matches: 13. In nucleotides, the CDR3 is TGTGCCATCAGAGCAAATCCGGGGACAGGGGGCGAGAATGAGCAGTTCTTC. Translating gives CAIRANPGTGGENEQFF.

This clone came up a few times. The chain couples TRBV28 to TRBJ2-5; TRBD1 agrees at 7 bases. The CDR3 loop spans 14 amino acids. With V trimmed by 6 bases and J by 3 bases, 7 bases remained unmatched. Germline-derived CDR1 and CDR2 are MDHEN and SYDVKM. The CDR3 DNA sequence: TGTGCCAGCAGACGGGGAGACAGGGAAGAGACCCAGTACTTC. The encoded protein is CASRRGDREETQYF.

This chain joins TRBV5-6 and TRBJ1-2; TRBD1 matches 8 bases. The CDR3 has 19 amino acids. Germline V gene data show CDR1 as SGHDT and CDR2 as YYEEEE. After removal of 2 bases from V and 5 bases from J, the junction contained 20 bases not matched to a gene. DNA for the CDR3: TGTGCCAGCAGCTTTAGGCTCGCGGCAGGGGGCGAAAAGGGGTATGGCTACACCTTC. It encodes CASSFRLAAGGEKGYGYTF.

The chain recombines TRBV3-1 (or the pseudogene TRBV3-2) with TRBJ2-1, with D possibly TRBD2 on 5 matching bases. CDR3 size: 12 residues. Trimming shortened V by 4 bases and J by 10 bases, and 11 bases separated the two germline ends. Germline lookup yields CDR1 LGHDT and CDR2 YNNKEL (reference sequence). CDR3: CASSLASGEQFF. The CDR3 nucleotides read TGTGCCAGCAGCCTAGCCAGCGGCGAGCAGTTCTTC.

The chain is built from TRBV6-5 and TRBJ2-1, with 8 bases lining up with TRBD2. CDR3 length equals 15 residues. V lost 5 bases and J lost 6; bases outside the gene matches: 9. Germline CDR1 is MNHEY and CDR2 is SVGAGI. The CDR3 loop reads CASSQGLVTSNEQFF. Written as DNA, the CDR3 is TGTGCCAGCAGTCAGGGACTAGTAACCTCCAATGAGCAGTTCTTC.

J is TRBJ2-3 and V is TRBV15; 7 positions match TRBD1. In germline, CDR1 is LNHNV, CDR2 YYDKDF (reference sequence). The CDR3 consists of 16 residues. Unmatched junction bases numbered 6, after V lost 2 bases and J lost 1 base. In DNA, the CDR3 is TGTGCCACCAGCAGAAATCAGGGGGAAGGCACAGATACGCAGTATTTT. This sequence encodes CATSRNQGEGTDTQYF.

The chain recombines TRBV7-8 with TRBJ1-1; tentatively, D is TRBD1 (5 bases). CDR1 and CDR2 from the germline V gene are SGHVS and FQNEAQ. V lost 2 bases, J lost 5 bases, and 18 bases lay in between. The length of the CDR3 is 16 residues. CDR3 in amino acids: CASSLRGPQGWTEAFF. CDR3 in DNA: TGTGCCAGCAGCTTAAGGGGCCCCCAGGGATGGACTGAAGCTTTCTTT. Looking up the rest from reference TRBV7-8 and TRBJ1-1 gives the full variable domain: GAGVSQSPRYKVAKRGQDVALRCDPISGHVSLFWYQQALGQGPEFLTYFQNEAQLDKSGLPSDRFFAERPEGSVSTLKIQRTQQEDSAVYLCASSLRGPQGWTEAFFGQGTRLTVV.

The V gene is TRBV27, the J gene TRBJ2-7, with D possibly matching TRBD1 (7 bases). Germline values: CDR1 MNHEY, CDR2 SMNVEV (reference sequence). The CDR3 runs 17 residues. Trimming took off 6 bases at V and 3 bases at J, with 24 bases between the two ends. CDR3 nucleotide sequence: TGTGCCAGCAGACCCTTAACCCCGACAGGGAGGAACTACGAGCAGTACTTC. The encoded protein is CASRPLTPTGRNYEQYF.

The V call is TRBV10-1, the J call TRBJ1-1, with D possibly TRBD1 on 5 matching bases. The V and J ends lost 5 bases and 1 base respectively, with 8 bases between them. The germline V gene has CDR1 WNHNN and CDR2 SYGVQD (reference sequence). The CDR3 runs 13 residues. This CDR3 is CASSLGANTEAFF. The CDR3 DNA reads TGCGCCAGCAGTTTAGGGGCGAACACTGAAGCTTTCTTT.

The chain joins TRBV27 to TRBJ2-2; possibly TRBD2 for D (6 bases). CDR1 and CDR2 (germline): MNHEY, SMNVEV (reference sequence). The CDR3 is made up of 16 amino acids. Trimming removed 0 bases at V and 2 bases at J, with 10 bases between. The CDR3: CASSLSGGLNTGELFF. The CDR3 region has the DNA TGTGCCAGCAGTTTATCGGGGGGACTCAACACCGGGGAGCTGTTTTTT.

The chain employs TRBV5-1 and TRBJ2-1; D gene unclear. Germline CDR1 and CDR2: SGHRS and YFSETQ. V lost 0 bases, J lost 8 bases, and 9 bases lay in between. The CDR3 totals 13 residues. The CDR3 DNA sequence: TGCGCCAGCAGCTTGGCCCTGTCGGATGAGCAGTTCTTC. Translation gives CASSLALSDEQFF.